The 21 T cell receptor beta chains reported below all come from one sample, sequenced in a study of CD8 T cells in Susac syndrome (dated by TCRdb to the late 2010s). Receptor amplification or capture employed the immunoSEQ multiplex PCR assay. RNA was extracted with the RNeasy kit and roughly 0.45 to 1 ug was reverse transcribed using random hexamers. The public reads were run again by TCRdb, first through fastp at Q25 and then through MiXCR, and only productive beta chains were kept. Entries that share a CDR3 protein sequence are merged under the most common genes and DNA. Present in this sample are about 210,000 distinct CDR3 sequences, about 96% of which were seen just once. The ten biggest clones cover roughly 0.09% of the sample. The sample comprised CD4+ T cells from PBMCs. Receptor source: a human donor with multiple sclerosis.

The V and J genes are TRBV2 and TRBJ1-1, with a possible D match to TRBD1 (5 bases). Deletions cut 3 bases from V and 1 base from J, with 18 bases between. This CDR3 is 17 amino acids long. Germline CDR1 and CDR2: SNHLY and FYNNEI. CDR3 amino acids: CASSDPQQVGPNTEAFF. The CDR3 nucleotides read TGTGCCAGCAGTGACCCCCAACAGGTAGGCCCGAACACTGAAGCTTTCTTT.

The genes are TRBV29-1 and TRBJ2-3; no firm D call. The V and J ends lost 4 bases and 1 base respectively, with 15 bases between them. Germline CDR1 is SQVTM and CDR2 is ANQGSEA. There are 15 residues in the CDR3. The CDR3 spells CSVGQLRLRTDTQYF. In nucleotides, the CDR3 is TGCAGCGTTGGCCAGCTGCGACTTCGCACAGATACGCAGTATTTT.

V gene TRBV4-2 combines with J gene TRBJ2-3; 8 bases map to TRBD1. Looked up from germline, CDR1 is LGHNA and CDR2 is YNFKEQ. V lost 3 bases, J lost 4 bases, and 9 bases stayed unmatched. CDR3 size: 16 residues. CDR3 in DNA: TGTGCCAGCAGCCAGCCGGGACAGGAGGAGTCAGATACGCAGTATTTT. Protein product: CASSQPGQEESDTQYF.

Here the CDR3 reads CASSETDSHTEAFF. The CDR3 bases are TGTGCCAGCAGTGAGACAGATTCTCATACAGAAGCTTTCTTT. The V and J genes are TRBV2 and TRBJ1-1, with D possibly matching TRBD1 (5 bases). CDR1 and CDR2 (germline): SNHLY, FYNNEI. The V end lost 3 bases, the J end lost 8 bases, and 16 bases lay between the germline ends. The CDR3 covers 14 residues. The whole variable domain, filled in from reference TRBV2 and TRBJ1-1, reads EPEVTQTPSHQVTQMGQEVILRCVPISNHLYFYWYRQILGQKVEFLVSFYNNEISEKSEIFDDQFSVERPDGSNFTLKIRSTKLEDSAMYFCASSETDSHTEAFFGQGTRLTVV.

A single count supports this clonotype. The chain couples TRBV2 to TRBJ1-1; 7 bases are a match to TRBD1. V was clipped by 5 bases and J by 3 bases; unmatched bases: 6. This CDR3 contains 14 residues. Germline V lookup: CDR1 SNHLY, CDR2 FYNNEI. The CDR3 reads CASSSQGVDTEAFF. The CDR3 region has the DNA TGTGCCAGCAGTTCTCAGGGGGTAGACACTGAAGCTTTCTTT.

J is TRBJ2-2 and V is TRBV25-1, with TRBD1 as a possible D gene (5 bases). The V end lost 6 bases, the J end lost 4 bases, and 15 bases lay between the germline ends. CDR1 and CDR2 (germline): MGHDK, SYGVNS. CDR3 size: 15 residues. In nucleotides, the CDR3 is TGTGCCAGCAGCCCTGCGACAGTATCCACCGGGGAGCTGTTTTTT. Protein product: CASSPATVSTGELFF.

The chain couples TRBV20-1 to TRBJ1-5, with D maybe TRBD1 (5 bases). Germline loops: CDR1 DFQATT, CDR2 SNEGSKA (reference sequence). V was cut by 6 bases and J by 5 bases, with 11 bases left in between. The CDR3 length is 12 residues. The CDR3 bases are TGCAGTGCAGGGGTGGGGGATCAGCCCCAGCATTTT. Translating it yields CSAGVGDQPQHF.

The chain couples TRBV20-1 to TRBJ2-7; D possibly uses TRBD1 or TRBD2 (6 bases each). Germline V gene lookup returns CDR1 DFQATT and CDR2 SNEGSKA (reference sequence). This CDR3 is 10 amino acids long. V lost 5 bases and J lost 6, with 8 bases in between. The CDR3 DNA sequence: TGCAGTGCTCGGGGGCGCGAGCAGTACTTC. As protein: CSARGREQYF.

Here the CDR3 reads CASSETIAGGYYEQYF. The CDR3 DNA reads TGTGCCAGCAGCGAGACAATAGCGGGAGGTTACTACGAGCAGTACTTC. The V and J genes are TRBV9 and TRBJ2-7; 10 positions agree with TRBD2. Unmatched junction bases numbered 9, after V lost 3 bases and J lost 3 bases. The CDR3 totals 16 residues. CDR1 SGDLS and CDR2 YYNGEE come from the germline V gene.

This sequence joins TRBV29-1 and TRBJ1-2, with D hard to call. The V end was cut by 7 bases, the J end by 7 bases, with 10 bases between. This CDR3 is 10 amino acids long. Germline V gives CDR1 SQVTM, CDR2 ANQGSEA. CDR3 loop: CSAFVAGYTF. As DNA, the CDR3 is TGCAGCGCCTTTGTTGCTGGCTACACCTTC.

This sequence joins TRBV6-5 and TRBJ2-7; 9 positions match TRBD1. The V gene's germline CDR1 is MNHEY and CDR2 SVGAGI. J gave up 2 bases and V 5 bases, and 7 bases lay outside the gene matches. The CDR3 covers 15 residues. This chain's CDR3 is CASSPGQGTPYEQYF. In nucleotides, the CDR3 is TGTGCCAGCAGTCCGGGACAGGGTACGCCCTACGAGCAGTACTTC.

The rearrangement uses TRBV9 and TRBJ2-1; 10 nucleotides match TRBD2. Germline V gene data show CDR1 as SGDLS and CDR2 as YYNGEE. This CDR3 spans 16 amino acids. V shed 0 bases and J 9 bases; nucleotides not matched to a gene: 9. The CDR3 DNA follows: TGTGCCAGCAGCGTAGATGGAGCGGGAGGGTATAGTGAGCAGTTCTTC. Amino acid sequence: CASSVDGAGGYSEQFF.

V is TRBV15 and J is TRBJ1-6; D remains ambiguous. The germline V and J ends were trimmed by 8 bases and 5 bases, with 16 bases remaining between them. The length of the CDR3 is 15 residues. The germline V gene has CDR1 LNHNV and CDR2 YYDKDF (reference sequence). The CDR3 DNA reads TGTGCCACCGGTACGGGCGGACCGAATAATTCACCCCTCCACTTT. This translates into CATGTGGPNNSPLHF.

The count of this clonotype is one. The chain combines TRBV25-1 with TRBJ1-1, with TRBD1 as a possible D gene (5 bases). Trimming left V 3 bases short and J 4 bases short, with 15 bases between. The CDR3 loop spans 15 amino acids. The germline V gene encodes CDR1 MGHDK and CDR2 SYGVNS. CDR3 loop: CASSDRGGVVTEAFF. The CDR3 DNA follows: TGTGCCAGCAGTGATCGTGGAGGGGTGGTCACTGAAGCTTTCTTT.

This chain joins TRBV20-1 and TRBJ2-7; no firm D call. This CDR3 comprises 15 residues. Germline V lookup: CDR1 DFQATT, CDR2 SNEGSKA (reference sequence). The V gene lost 2 bases and the J gene lost 0 bases, with 14 bases spanning the gap. CDR3 amino acids: CSARPGRQSSYEQYF. The CDR3 DNA sequence: TGCAGTGCTAGACCTGGACGCCAGAGCTCCTACGAGCAGTACTTC.

This CDR3 is CASSVAFGVHGELFF. The CDR3 DNA sequence: TGTGCCAGCAGCGTAGCTTTCGGGGTTCACGGGGAGCTGTTTTTT. The rearrangement links TRBV9 to TRBJ2-2; D might be TRBD2 (5 bases). The CDR3 spans 15 residues. Germline V gene lookup returns CDR1 SGDLS and CDR2 YYNGEE. Trimming shortened V by 0 bases and J by 7 bases, and 13 bases separated the two germline ends.

This chain connects TRBV20-1 to TRBJ2-7; TRBD1 matches 9 bases. This CDR3 region has 15 residues. J was trimmed by 3 bases and V by 2 bases; bases with no gene match: 8. Germline V gene lookup returns CDR1 DFQATT and CDR2 SNEGSKA (reference sequence). CDR3 loop: CSARNPGTGSYEQYF. The CDR3 DNA follows: TGCAGTGCTAGAAACCCCGGGACAGGGAGCTACGAGCAGTACTTC.

This clonotype was detected once. The rearrangement links TRBV19 to TRBJ2-7, with 11 bases identical to TRBD2. Germline CDR1 and CDR2: LNHDA and SQIVND (reference sequence). With V trimmed by 8 bases and J by 4 bases, 10 bases remained unmatched. The CDR3 runs 15 residues. The CDR3 region has the DNA TGTGCCAGTGGACCTCCGGGACTAGCGGTGTACGAGCAGTACTTC. The encoded protein is CASGPPGLAVYEQYF.

The gene calls are TRBV19 and TRBJ2-2; a weak D match, TRBD2 (5 bases). Trimming took 6 bases from V and 0 from J, leaving 8 bases between them. The germline gives CDR1 LNHDA, CDR2 SQIVND (reference sequence). The length of the CDR3 is 14 residues. CDR3 residues: CASRDWSNTGELFF. CDR3 bases: TGTGCCAGTAGGGACTGGTCGAACACCGGGGAGCTGTTTTTT. The whole variable domain, remainder taken from reference TRBV19 and TRBJ2-2, is DGGITQSPKYLFRKEGQNVTLSCEQNLNHDAMYWYRQDPGQGLRLIYYSQIVNDFQKGDIAEGYSVSREKKESFPLTVTSAQKNPTAFYLCASRDWSNTGELFFGEGSRLTVL.

J is TRBJ1-2 and V is TRBV2; D unclear. Looked up from germline, CDR1 is SNHLY and CDR2 is FYNNEI. The V and J ends lost 6 bases and 8 bases respectively, with 13 bases between them. The CDR3 loop spans 12 amino acids. CDR3 sequence reads: CASRAGVYGYTF. The DNA for the CDR3 is TGTGCCAGCAGGGCCGGGGTATACGGCTACACCTTC.

This clonotype was picked up one time. The rearrangement links TRBV30 to TRBJ2-2, with 7 bases that match TRBD1. Germline trimming cut 4 bases from V and 0 bases from J; bases unmatched to any gene: 5. The CDR3 has 15 residues. Germline lookup yields CDR1 GTSNPN and CDR2 SVGIG (reference sequence). The CDR3 region has the DNA TGTGCCTGGATTGGGCAGGGGGCGAACACCGGGGAGCTGTTTTTT. Encoded protein: CAWIGQGANTGELFF.